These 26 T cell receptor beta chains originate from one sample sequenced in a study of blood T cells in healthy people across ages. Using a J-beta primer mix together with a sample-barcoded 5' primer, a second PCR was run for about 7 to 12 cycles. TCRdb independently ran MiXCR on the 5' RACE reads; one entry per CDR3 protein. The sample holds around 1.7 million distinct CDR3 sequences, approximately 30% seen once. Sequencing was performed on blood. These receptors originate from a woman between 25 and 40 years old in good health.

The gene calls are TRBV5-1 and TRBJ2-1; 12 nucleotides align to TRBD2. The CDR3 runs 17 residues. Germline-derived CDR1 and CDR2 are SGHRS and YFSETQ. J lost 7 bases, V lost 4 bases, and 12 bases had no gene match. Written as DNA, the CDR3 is TGCGCCAGCAGCGGTCGGACTAGCGGGGCGCCGAAGAATGAGCAGTTCTTC. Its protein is CASSGRTSGAPKNEQFF.

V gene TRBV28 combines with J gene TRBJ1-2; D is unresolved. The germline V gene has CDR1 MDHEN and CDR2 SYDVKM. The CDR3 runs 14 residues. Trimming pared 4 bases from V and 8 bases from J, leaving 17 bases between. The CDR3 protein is CASSYGPSRAGYTF. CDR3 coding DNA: TGTGCCAGCAGTTACGGCCCGTCTCGAGCCGGCTACACCTTC.

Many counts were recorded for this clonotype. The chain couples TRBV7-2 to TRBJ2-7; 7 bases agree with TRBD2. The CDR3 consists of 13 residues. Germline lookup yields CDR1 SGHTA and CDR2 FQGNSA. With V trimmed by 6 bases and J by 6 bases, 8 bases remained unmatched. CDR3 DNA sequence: TGTGCCAGCAGGCCCGTTTTAGCGGGCGAGCAGTACTTC. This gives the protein CASRPVLAGEQYF.

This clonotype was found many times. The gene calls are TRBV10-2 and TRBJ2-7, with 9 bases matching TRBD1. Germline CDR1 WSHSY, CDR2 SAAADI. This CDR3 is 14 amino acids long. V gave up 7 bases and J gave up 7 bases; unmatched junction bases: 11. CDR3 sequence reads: CASKDRGRILEQYF. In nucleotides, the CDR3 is TGCGCCAGCAAGGACAGGGGCCGAATTTTAGAGCAGTACTTC.

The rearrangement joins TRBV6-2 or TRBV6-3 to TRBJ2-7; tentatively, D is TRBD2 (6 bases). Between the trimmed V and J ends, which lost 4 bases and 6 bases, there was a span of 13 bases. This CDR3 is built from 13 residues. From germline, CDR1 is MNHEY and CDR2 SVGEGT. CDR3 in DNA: TGTGCCAGCAGTTGGGGAGAAGCGGGCGAGCAGTACTTC. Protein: CASSWGEAGEQYF.

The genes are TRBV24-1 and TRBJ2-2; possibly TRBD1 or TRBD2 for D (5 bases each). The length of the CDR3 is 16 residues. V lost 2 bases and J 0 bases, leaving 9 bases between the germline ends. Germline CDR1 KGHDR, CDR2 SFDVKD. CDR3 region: CATSDWGTANTGELFF. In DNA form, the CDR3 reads TGTGCCACCAGTGATTGGGGGACGGCGAACACCGGGGAGCTGTTTTTT.

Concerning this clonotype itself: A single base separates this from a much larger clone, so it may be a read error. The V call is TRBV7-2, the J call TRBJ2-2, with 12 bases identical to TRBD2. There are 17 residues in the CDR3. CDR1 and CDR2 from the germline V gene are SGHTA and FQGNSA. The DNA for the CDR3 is TGTGCCAGCAGCGCCCTAGCGGGGGGGTGGAACACCGGGGAGCGGTTTTTT. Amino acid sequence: CASSALAGGWNTGERFF.

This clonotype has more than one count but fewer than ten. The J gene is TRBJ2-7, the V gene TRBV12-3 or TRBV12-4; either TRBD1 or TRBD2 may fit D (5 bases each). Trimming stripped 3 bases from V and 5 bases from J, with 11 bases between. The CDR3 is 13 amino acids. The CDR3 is CASSLGTVHEQYF. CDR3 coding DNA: TGTGCCAGCAGTTTGGGGACGGTCCACGAGCAGTACTTC.

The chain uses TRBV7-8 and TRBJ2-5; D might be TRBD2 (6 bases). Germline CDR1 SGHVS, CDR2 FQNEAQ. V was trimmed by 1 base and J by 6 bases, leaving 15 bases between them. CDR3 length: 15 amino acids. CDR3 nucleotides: TGTGCCAGCAGCTTAGAGGAAACGGGGGTAAAGACCCAGTACTTC. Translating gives CASSLEETGVKTQYF.

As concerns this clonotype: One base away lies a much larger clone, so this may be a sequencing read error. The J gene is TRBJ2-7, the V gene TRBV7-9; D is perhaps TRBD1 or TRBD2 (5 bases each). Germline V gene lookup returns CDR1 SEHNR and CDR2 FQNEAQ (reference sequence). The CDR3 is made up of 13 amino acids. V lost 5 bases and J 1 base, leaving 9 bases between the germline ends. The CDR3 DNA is TGTGCCAGCAGCATATGGGGGTCCTACGAGCAGTACTTC. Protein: CASSIWGSYEQYF.

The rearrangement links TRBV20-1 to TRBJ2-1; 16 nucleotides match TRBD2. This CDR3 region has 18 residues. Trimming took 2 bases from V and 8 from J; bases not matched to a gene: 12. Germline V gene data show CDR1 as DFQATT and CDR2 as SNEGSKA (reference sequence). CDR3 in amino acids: CSARRSLGTSGRAHEQFF. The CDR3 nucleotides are TGCAGTGCTAGAAGGTCCCTCGGGACTAGCGGGAGGGCCCATGAGCAGTTCTTC.

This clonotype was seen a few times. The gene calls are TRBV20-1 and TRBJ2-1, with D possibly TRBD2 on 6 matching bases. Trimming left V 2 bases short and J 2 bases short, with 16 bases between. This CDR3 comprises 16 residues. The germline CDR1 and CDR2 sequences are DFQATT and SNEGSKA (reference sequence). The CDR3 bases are TGCAGTGCTAGACCCAAGAGCGGGCCCGCCTACAATGAGCAGTTCTTC. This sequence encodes CSARPKSGPAYNEQFF.

CDR3 DNA sequence: TGTGCCAGCTCACCTGCAACCGACAGACCTAAAGAAGCTTTCTTT. Amino acids: CASSPATDRPKEAFF. V usage is TRBV18 and J usage is TRBJ1-1; a possible D gene is TRBD1 (5 bases). This CDR3 region has 15 residues. CDR1 is KGHSH, CDR2 LQKENI, per germline. Trimming shortened V by 3 bases and J by 8 bases, and 19 bases separated the two germline ends.

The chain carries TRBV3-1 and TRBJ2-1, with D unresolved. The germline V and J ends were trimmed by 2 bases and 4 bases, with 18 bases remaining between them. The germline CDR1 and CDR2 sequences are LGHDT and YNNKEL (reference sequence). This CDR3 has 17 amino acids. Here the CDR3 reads CASSQLAVKRFYNEQFF. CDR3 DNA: TGTGCCAGCAGCCAACTGGCAGTCAAGAGATTTTACAATGAGCAGTTCTTC.

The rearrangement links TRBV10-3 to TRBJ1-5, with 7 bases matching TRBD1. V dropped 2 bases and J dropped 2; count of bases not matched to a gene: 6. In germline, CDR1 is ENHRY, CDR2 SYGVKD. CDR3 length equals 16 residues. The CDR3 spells CAISEGTAGGNQPQHF. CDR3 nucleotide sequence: TGTGCCATCAGTGAGGGGACAGCTGGGGGCAATCAGCCCCAGCATTTT.

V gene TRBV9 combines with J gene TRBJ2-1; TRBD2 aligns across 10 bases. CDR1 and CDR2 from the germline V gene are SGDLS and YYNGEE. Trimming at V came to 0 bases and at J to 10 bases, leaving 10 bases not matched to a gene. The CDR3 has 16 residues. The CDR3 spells CASSVEVLAGAREQFF. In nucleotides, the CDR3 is TGTGCCAGCAGCGTAGAAGTGCTAGCGGGGGCTCGGGAGCAGTTCTTC.

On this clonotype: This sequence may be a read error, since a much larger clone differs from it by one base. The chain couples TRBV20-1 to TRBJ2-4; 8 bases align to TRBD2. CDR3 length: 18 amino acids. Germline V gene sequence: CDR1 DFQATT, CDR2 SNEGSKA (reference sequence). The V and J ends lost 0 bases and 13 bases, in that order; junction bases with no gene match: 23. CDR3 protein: CSARDLGDGAGASQEQYF. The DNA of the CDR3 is TGCAGTGCTAGAGATTTGGGAGATGGAGCGGGAGCTTCCCAAGAGCAGTACTTC.

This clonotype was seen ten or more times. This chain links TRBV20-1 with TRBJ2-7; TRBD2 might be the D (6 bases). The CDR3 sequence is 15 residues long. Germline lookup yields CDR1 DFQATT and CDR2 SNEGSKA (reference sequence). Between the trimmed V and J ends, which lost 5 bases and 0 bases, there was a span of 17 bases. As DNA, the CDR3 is TGCAGTGCTGGACCATTAGCGGTAAGCTCCTACGAGCAGTACTTC. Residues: CSAGPLAVSSYEQYF.

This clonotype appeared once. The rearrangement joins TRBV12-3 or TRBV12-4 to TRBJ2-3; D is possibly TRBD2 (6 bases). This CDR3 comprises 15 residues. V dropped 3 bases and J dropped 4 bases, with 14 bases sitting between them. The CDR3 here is CASSFQGVAADTQYF. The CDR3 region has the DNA TGTGCCAGCAGTTTCCAGGGAGTAGCGGCAGATACGCAGTATTTT.

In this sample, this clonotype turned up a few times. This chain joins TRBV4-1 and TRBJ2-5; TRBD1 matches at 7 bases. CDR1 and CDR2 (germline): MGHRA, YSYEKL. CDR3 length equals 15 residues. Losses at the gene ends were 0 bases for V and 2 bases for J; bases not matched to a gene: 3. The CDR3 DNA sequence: TGCGCCAGCAGCCAAGATGGGGACAGTCAAGAGACCCAGTACTTC. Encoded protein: CASSQDGDSQETQYF.

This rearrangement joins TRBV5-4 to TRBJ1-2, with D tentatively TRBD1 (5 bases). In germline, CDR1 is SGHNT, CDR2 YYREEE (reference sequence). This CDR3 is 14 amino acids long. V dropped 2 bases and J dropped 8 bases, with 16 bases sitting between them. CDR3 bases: TGTGCCAGCAGCTTAACTCAGGGCACAGTAGGCTACACCTTC. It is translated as CASSLTQGTVGYTF.

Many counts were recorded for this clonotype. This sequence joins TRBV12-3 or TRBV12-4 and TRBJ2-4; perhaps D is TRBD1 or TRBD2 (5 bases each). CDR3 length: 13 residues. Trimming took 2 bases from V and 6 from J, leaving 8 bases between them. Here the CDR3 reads CASSLIGGNIQYF. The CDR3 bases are TGTGCCAGCAGTTTAATTGGGGGAAACATTCAGTACTTC.

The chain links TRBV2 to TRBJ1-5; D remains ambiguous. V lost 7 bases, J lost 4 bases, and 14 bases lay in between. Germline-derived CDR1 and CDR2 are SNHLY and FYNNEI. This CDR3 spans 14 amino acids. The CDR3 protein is CASTEGSGNQPQHF. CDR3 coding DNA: TGTGCCAGCACCGAGGGTTCGGGGAATCAGCCCCAGCATTTT.

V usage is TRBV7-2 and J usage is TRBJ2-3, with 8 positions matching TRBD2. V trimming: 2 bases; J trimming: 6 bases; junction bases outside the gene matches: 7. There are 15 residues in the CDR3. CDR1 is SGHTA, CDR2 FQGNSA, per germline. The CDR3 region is CASSLPSGLSDTQYF. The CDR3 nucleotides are TGTGCCAGCAGCTTACCTAGCGGGTTATCGGATACGCAGTATTTT.

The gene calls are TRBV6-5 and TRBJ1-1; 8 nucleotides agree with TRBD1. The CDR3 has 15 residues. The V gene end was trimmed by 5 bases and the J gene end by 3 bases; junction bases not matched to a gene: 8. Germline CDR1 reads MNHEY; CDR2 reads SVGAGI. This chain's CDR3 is CASSEIQGGHTEAFF. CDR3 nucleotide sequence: TGTGCCAGCAGTGAAATACAGGGGGGACACACTGAAGCTTTCTTT.

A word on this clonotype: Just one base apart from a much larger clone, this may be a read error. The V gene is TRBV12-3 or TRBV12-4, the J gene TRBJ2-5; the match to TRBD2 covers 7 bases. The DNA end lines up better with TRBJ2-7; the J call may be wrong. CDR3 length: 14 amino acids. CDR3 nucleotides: TGTGCCAACAGTCCCAGCGGGATGCGCTACGAGCAGTACTTC. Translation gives CANSPSGMRYEQYF.